A single TCR beta chain is shown here with its context. This entry comes from a study of cytomegalovirus exposure and HLA in healthy donors. The PCR contained 60 Vbeta and 13 Jbeta primers. Clones were read by immunoSEQ multiplex PCR, and TCRdb kept only the in-frame ones, dropping some. Seen here are about 150,000 clones, roughly three quarters observed once, and the top ten hold around 2%. V lost 3 bases, J lost 5 bases, and 8 bases stayed unmatched. In germline, CDR1 is SGHNT, CDR2 YYREEE (reference sequence). The CDR3 spans 15 residues. Sequencing was carried out using PBMCs. This clonotype was obtained from a man under 40 in good health and CMV-seronegative. The rearrangement uses TRBV5-4 and TRBJ2-3; 8 bases are a match to TRBD2. CDR3 protein: CASSSSGRGIDTQYF. Here the CDR3 DNA reads TGTGCCAGCAGCTCCAGCGGGAGAGGGATAGATACGCAGTATTTT.